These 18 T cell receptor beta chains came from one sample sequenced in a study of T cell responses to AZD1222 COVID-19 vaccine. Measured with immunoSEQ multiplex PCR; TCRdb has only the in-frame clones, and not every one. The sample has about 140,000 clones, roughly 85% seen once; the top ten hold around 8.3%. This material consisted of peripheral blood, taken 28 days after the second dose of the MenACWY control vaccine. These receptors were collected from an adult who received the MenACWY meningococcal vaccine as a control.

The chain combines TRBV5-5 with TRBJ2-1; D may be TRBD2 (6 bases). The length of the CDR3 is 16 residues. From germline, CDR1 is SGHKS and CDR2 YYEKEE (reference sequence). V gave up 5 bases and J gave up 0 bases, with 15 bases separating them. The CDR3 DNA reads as TGTGCCAGCAGAAAGGGACTGGCGAGCTCCTACAATGAGCAGTTCTTC. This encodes CASRKGLASSYNEQFF.

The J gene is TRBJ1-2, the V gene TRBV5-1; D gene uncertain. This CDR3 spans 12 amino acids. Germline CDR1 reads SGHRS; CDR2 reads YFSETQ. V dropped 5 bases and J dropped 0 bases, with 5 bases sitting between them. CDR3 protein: CASRGTNYGYTF. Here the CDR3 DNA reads TGCGCCAGCAGGGGCACTAACTATGGCTACACCTTC.

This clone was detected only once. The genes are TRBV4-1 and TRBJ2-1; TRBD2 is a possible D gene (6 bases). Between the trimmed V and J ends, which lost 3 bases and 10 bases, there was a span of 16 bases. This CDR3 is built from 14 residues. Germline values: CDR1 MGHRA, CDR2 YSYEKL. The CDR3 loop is CASSHAGLPSEQFF. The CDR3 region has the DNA TGCGCCAGCAGCCATGCGGGACTCCCCAGCGAGCAGTTCTTC.

The DNA of the CDR3 is TGTGCCAGCTCACCAGGAGTGGGAAACACCATATATTTT. It codes for CASSPGVGNTIYF. The chain uses TRBV18 and TRBJ1-3; D unclear. CDR3 length: 13 residues. Germline values: CDR1 KGHSH, CDR2 LQKENI. With 2 bases removed from V and 4 bases from J, the gap between germline ends came to 6 bases.

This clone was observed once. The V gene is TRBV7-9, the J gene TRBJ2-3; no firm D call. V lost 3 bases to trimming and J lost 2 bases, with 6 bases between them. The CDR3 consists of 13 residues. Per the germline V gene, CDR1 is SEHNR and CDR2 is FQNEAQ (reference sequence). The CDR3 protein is CASSFGVTDTQYF. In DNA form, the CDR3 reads TGTGCCAGCAGCTTTGGGGTCACAGATACGCAGTATTTT. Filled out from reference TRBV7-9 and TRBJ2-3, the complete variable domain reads DTGVSQNPRHKITKRGQNVTFRCDPISEHNRLYWYRQTLGQGPEFLTYFQNEAQLEKSRLLSDRFSAERPKGSFSTLEIQRTEQGDSAMYLCASSFGVTDTQYFGPGTRLTVL.

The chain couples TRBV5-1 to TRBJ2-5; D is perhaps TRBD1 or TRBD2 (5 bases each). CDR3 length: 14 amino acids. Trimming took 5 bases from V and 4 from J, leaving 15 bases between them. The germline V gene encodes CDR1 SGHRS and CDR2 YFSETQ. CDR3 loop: CASRGTLGVETQYF. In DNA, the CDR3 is TGCGCCAGCAGAGGGACGCTGGGGGTAGAGACCCAGTACTTC.

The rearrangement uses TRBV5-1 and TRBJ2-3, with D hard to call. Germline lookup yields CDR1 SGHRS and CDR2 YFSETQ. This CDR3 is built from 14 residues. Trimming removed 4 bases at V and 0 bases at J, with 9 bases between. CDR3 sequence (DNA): TGCGCCAGCAGCGGGCATGCTAGCACAGATACGCAGTATTTT. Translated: CASSGHASTDTQYF.

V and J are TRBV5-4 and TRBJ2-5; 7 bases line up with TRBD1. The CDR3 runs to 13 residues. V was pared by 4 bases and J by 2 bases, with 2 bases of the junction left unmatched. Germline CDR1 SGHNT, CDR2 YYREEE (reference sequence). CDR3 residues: CASSGDRQETQYF. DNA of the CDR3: TGTGCCAGCAGCGGGGACAGACAAGAGACCCAGTACTTC. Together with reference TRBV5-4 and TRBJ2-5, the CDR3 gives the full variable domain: ETGVTQSPTHLIKTRGQQVTLRCSSQSGHNTVSWYQQALGQGPQFIFQYYREEENGRGNFPPRFSGLQFPNYSSELNVNALELDDSALYLCASSGDRQETQYFGPGTRLLVL.

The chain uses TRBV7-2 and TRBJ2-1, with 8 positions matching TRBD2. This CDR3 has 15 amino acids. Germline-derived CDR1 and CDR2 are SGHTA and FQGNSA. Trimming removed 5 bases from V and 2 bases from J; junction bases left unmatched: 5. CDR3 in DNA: TGTGCCAGCAGCCCCGGGACTAGTCCCTACAATGAGCAGTTCTTC. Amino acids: CASSPGTSPYNEQFF.

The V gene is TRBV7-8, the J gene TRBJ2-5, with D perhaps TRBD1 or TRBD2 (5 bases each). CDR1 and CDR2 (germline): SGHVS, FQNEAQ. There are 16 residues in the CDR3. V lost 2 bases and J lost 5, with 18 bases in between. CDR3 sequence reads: CASSLNSGQRGETQYF. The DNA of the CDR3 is TGTGCCAGCAGCTTAAACTCCGGACAAAGAGGGGAGACCCAGTACTTC.

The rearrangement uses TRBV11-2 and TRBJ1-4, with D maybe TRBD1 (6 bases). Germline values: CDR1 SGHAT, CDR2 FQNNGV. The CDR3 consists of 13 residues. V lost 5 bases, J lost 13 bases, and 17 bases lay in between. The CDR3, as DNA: TGTGCCAGCAGCACAGGTGAGAGCAGGGGACTGTTTTTT. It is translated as CASSTGESRGLFF.

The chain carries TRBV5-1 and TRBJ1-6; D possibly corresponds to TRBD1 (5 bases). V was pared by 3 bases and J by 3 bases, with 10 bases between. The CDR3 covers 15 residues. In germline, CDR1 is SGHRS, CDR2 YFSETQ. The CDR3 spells CASSYLTDYNSPLHF. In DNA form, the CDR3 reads TGCGCCAGCAGCTACCTGACAGACTATAATTCACCCCTCCACTTT.

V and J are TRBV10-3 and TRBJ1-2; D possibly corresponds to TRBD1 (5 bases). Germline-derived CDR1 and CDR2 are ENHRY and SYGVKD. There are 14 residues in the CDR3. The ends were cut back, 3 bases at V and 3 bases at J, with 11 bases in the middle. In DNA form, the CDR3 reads TGTGCCATCAGTGAAGCAGGGACGGACTATGGCTACACCTTC. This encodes CAISEAGTDYGYTF.

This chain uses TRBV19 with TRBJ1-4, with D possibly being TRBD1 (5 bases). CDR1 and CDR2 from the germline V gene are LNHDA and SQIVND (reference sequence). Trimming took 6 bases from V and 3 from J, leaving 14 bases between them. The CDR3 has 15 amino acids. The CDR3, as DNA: TGTGCCAGTAGCGGCTCGGGGCTCGCTAATGAAAAACTGTTTTTT. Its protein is CASSGSGLANEKLFF.

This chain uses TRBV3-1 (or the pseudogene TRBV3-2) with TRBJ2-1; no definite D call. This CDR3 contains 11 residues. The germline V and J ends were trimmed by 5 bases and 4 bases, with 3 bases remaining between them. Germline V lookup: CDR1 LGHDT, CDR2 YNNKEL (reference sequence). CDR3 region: CASSAYNEQFF. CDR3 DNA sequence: TGTGCCAGCAGCGCGTACAATGAGCAGTTCTTC.

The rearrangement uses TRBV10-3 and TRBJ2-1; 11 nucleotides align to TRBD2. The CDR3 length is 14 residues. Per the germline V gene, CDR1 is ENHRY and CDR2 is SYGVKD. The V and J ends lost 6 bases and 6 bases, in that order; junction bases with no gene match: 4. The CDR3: CAISTSGGTNEQFF. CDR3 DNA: TGTGCCATCAGCACTAGCGGGGGCACCAATGAGCAGTTCTTC.

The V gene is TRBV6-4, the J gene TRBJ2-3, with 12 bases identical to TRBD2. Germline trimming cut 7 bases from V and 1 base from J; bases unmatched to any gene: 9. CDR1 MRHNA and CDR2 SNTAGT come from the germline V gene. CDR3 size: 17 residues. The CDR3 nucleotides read TGTGCCAGCACCGACAGACTAGCGGGGGTTTGCACAGATACGCAGTATTTT. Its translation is CASTDRLAGVCTDTQYF.

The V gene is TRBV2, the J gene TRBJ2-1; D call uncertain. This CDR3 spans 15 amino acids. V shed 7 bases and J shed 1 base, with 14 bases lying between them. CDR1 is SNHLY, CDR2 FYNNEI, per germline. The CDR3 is CASTGMVVSYNEQFF. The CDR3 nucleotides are TGTGCCAGCACCGGCATGGTAGTTTCCTACAATGAGCAGTTCTTC.